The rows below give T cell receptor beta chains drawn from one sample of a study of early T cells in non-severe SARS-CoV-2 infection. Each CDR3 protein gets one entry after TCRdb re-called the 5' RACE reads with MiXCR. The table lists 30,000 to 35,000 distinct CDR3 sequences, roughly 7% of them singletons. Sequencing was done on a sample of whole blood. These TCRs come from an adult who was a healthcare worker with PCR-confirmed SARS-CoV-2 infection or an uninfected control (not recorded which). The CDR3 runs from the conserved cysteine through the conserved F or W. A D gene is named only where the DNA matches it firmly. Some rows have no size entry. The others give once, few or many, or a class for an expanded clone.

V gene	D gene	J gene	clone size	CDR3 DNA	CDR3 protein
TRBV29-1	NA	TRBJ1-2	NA	TGCAGCGTTGAGCCAGGGCACACCTTC	CSVEPGHTF
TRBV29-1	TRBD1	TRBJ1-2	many	TGCAGCGTTGCCGGGACAGGGGAGGGCTACACCTTC	CSVAGTGEGYTF
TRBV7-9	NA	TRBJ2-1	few	TGTGCCAGCAGCCCAAGGGGGGGGACAGAATCACGGGCCTACAATGAGCAGTTCTTC	CASSPRGGTESRAYNEQFF
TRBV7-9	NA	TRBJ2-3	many	TGTGCCAGCAGCTTCATGGAGGGACGGCAGTATTTT	CASSFMEGRQYF
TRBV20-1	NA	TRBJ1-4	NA	TGCAGTGCTAGTGAGTCTCTGGGAACTAATGAAAAACTGTTTTTT	CSASESLGTNEKLFF
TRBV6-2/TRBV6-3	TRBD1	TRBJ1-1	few	TGTGCCAGCAGCCAAGGGGGCTTCACTGAAGCTTTCTTT	CASSQGGFTEAFF
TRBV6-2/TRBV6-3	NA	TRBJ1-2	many	TGTGCCAGCAGTTACGAGGGCAACTATGGCTACACCTTC	CASSYEGNYGYTF
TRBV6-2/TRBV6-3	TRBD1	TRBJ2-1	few	TGTGCCAGCAGCCGACAGGGTAGGGATGAGCAGTTCTTC	CASSRQGRDEQFF
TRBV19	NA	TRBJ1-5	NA	TGTGCCAGTAGTATGAGGGGTCAAAGCAATCAGCCCCAGCATTTT	CASSMRGQSNQPQHF
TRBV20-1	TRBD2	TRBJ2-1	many	TGCAGTGCTAGAGATATCCGGGAGGGCCGCTACGAGCAGTTCTTC	CSARDIREGRYEQFF
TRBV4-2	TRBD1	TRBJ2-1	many	TGTGCCAGCAGCCAATTCACGGGACAGGACGACAATGAGCAGTTCTTC	CASSQFTGQDDNEQFF
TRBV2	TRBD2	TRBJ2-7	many	TGTGCCAGCTCCCTTGGACTAGCGGGAGGCGCCTACGAGCAGTACTTC	CASSLGLAGGAYEQYF
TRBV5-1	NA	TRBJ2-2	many	TGCGCCAGCAGCTTGCAGGGGCTGTCGAACACCGGGGAGCTGTTTTTT	CASSLQGLSNTGELFF
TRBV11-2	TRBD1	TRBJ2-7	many	TGTGCCAGCAGCTTAGATCTCAGGGGGACCTTACTCGGTCCCCCCACCTACTACGAGCAGTACTTC	CASSLDLRGTLLGPPTYYEQYF
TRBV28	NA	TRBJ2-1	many	TGTGCCAGCAGTTGGACTACACCCTCCTACAATGAGCAGTTCTTC	CASSWTTPSYNEQFF
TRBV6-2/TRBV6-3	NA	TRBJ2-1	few	TGTGCCAGCTACAGTAGGTCACCTCCCTACAATGAGCAGTTCTTC	CASYSRSPPYNEQFF
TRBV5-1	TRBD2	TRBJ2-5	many	TGCGCCAGCAGCTTGGCAGCGGGAGTCGGGGAGACCCAGTACTTC	CASSLAAGVGETQYF
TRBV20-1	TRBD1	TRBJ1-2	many	TGCAGTGCCCCCTCAGGGACAGGTGGCTACACCTTC	CSAPSGTGGYTF
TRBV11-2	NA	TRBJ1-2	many	TGTGCCAGCAGCCCCCTCGAGAGTGGGGGCTACACCTTC	CASSPLESGGYTF
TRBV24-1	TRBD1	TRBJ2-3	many	TGTGCCACCAGTGATCTCCGGGACAGGGGCCTCACAGATACGCAGTATTTT	CATSDLRDRGLTDTQYF
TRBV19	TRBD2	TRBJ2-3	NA	TGTGCCAGACTACTAGCGGATTGGGTAGATACGCAGTATTTT	CARLLADWVDTQYF
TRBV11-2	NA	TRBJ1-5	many	TGTGCCAGCAGCTCAGGGACACGTAGCAATCAGCCCCAGCATTTT	CASSSGTRSNQPQHF
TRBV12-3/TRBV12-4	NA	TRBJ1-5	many	TGTGCCAGCAGTTTACCTCCTTTAAGGGCTAACAATCAGCCCCAGCATTTT	CASSLPPLRANNQPQHF
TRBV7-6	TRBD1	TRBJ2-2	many	TGTGCCAGCAGCTTACTTCCGGGTCCCGGGACAGGGACGAACACCGGGGAGCTGTTTTTT	CASSLLPGPGTGTNTGELFF
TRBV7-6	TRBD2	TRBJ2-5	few	TGTGCCAGCAGCTTGAGGACTAGCGGCCAAGAGACCCAGTACTTC	CASSLRTSGQETQYF
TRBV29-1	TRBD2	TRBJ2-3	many	TGCAGCGTTGCAGGGTTAGCGGGCGATACGCAGTATTTT	CSVAGLAGDTQYF
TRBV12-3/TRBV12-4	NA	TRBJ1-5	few	TGTGCCAGCAGCCAACGGGGTATGGGCAATCAGCCCCAGCATTTT	CASSQRGMGNQPQHF
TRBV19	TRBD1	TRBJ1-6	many	TGTGCCAGTAGCAATGGACAGGGCCAAAGCTCCTATAATTCACCCCTCCACTTT	CASSNGQGQSSYNSPLHF
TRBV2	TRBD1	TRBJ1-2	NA	TGTGCCAGCAGTGCTCGCGGGACAGAGTATGGCTACACCTTC	CASSARGTEYGYTF
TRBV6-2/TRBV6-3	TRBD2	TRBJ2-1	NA	TGTGCCAGCAGTTACGGGCTAGCGGGAGGGCCGTTTAATAGCCCCTACAATGAGCAGTTCTTC	CASSYGLAGGPFNSPYNEQFF
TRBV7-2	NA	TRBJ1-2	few	TGTGCCAGCAGCTTTCAGGGATCTGGCTATGGCTACACCTTC	CASSFQGSGYGYTF
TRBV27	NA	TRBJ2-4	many	TGTGCCAGCAGTAAATATCAGGCTCAGGTTAAAAACATTCAGTACTTC	CASSKYQAQVKNIQYF
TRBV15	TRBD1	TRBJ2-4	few	TGTGCCACCAGCAGAACACCGGGACAGGGGGCGAGAGCCAAAAACATTCAGTACTTC	CATSRTPGQGARAKNIQYF
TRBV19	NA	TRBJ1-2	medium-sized	TGTGCCAGTACCCTAAAGGACATAAACTATGGCTACACCTTC	CASTLKDINYGYTF
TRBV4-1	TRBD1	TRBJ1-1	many	TGCGCCAGCAGCCAAGCCGGGACAGGGCCCATCACTGAAGCTTTCTTT	CASSQAGTGPITEAFF
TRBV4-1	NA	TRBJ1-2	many	TGCGCCAGCAGCCTTGGAGGGGGTCGGAGTGGCTACACCTTC	CASSLGGGRSGYTF
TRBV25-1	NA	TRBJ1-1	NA	TGTGCCAGCAGTGAAGCAGGGGTGTCTGAAGCTTTCTTT	CASSEAGVSEAFF
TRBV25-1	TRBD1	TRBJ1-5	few	TGTGCCAGCAGAACAGGGGCCCAGCCCCAGCATTTT	CASRTGAQPQHF
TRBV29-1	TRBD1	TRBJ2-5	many	TGCAGCGTTGGGACAGGACAAGAGACCCAGTACTTC	CSVGTGQETQYF
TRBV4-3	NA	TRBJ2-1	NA	TGCGCCAGCAGCCAAGATATGGGAGAGCAGTTCTTC	CASSQDMGEQFF